Presented here are 32 T cell receptor beta chains from one specimen sequenced in a study of Graves' ophthalmopathy and Graves' hyperthyroidism. Amplified material comprised TCR beta CDR3 regions derived from RNA transcripts. A first-round RT-PCR used HTBI primers, followed by a second-round multiplex PCR. MiXCR, applied by TCRdb to the multiplex PCR reads, yields one record per CDR3 protein. The table records around 590,000 distinct CDR3 sequences, under 40% of them present only once. Source material: peripheral blood or thyroid tissue (not recorded which). The receptors stem from an adult man with Graves' hyperthyroidism.

This clonotype was observed many times. The chain links TRBV20-1 to TRBJ1-4; D unresolved. Germline-derived CDR1 and CDR2 are DFQATT and SNEGSKA (reference sequence). CDR3 length: 13 residues. Between the trimmed V and J ends, which lost 7 bases and 1 base, there was a span of 10 bases. The DNA of the CDR3 is TGCAGTGGTCACCACCTAACTAATGAAAAACTGTTTTTT. Amino acid sequence: CSGHHLTNEKLFF.

The chain links TRBV2 to TRBJ1-1; D is possibly TRBD1 (5 bases). V was shortened by 5 bases and J by 3 bases, with 16 bases between the two germline ends. The CDR3 totals 15 residues. Germline lookup yields CDR1 SNHLY and CDR2 FYNNEI. CDR3 region: CASSSLRGADTEAFF. The DNA for the CDR3 is TGTGCCAGCAGTTCCCTCAGAGGGGCGGACACTGAAGCTTTCTTT.

This clonotype was picked up a small number of times. The gene calls are TRBV20-1 and TRBJ2-1; 9 bases are a match to TRBD2. Looked up from germline, CDR1 is DFQATT and CDR2 is SNEGSKA (reference sequence). The V gene end was trimmed by 6 bases and the J gene end by 0 bases; junction bases not matched to a gene: 6. The CDR3 length is 15 residues. CDR3 nucleotide sequence: TGCAGTGCCGAGGGACTAGCTAGCTCCTACAATGAGCAGTTCTTC. It encodes CSAEGLASSYNEQFF.

A note on this clonotype: Likely a read error: the CDR3 ends without its conserved phenylalanine or tryptophan. The DNA is left out, because the CDR3 cannot be placed on it with certainty; the CDR3 is given as TCRdb lists it. The genes are TRBV20-1 and TRBJ2-7. Germline V gene data show CDR1 as DFQATT and CDR2 as SNEGSKA (reference sequence). Both ends counted, the CDR3 spans 8 residues. CDR3 residues: CSARDTYR.

This clonotype has ten or more counts. The rearrangement uses TRBV2 and TRBJ1-3; 7 bases align to TRBD1. The CDR3 has 14 amino acids. V was pared by 6 bases and J by 8 bases, with 10 bases of the junction left unmatched. CDR1 is SNHLY, CDR2 FYNNEI, per germline. This CDR3 is CASRGSRQGHTIYF. The CDR3 DNA follows: TGTGCCAGCAGAGGCTCCCGACAGGGACACACCATATATTTT.

This clonotype was detected many times. The chain is built from TRBV20-1 and TRBJ2-2; possible D gene TRBD2, 5 bases. Trimming took 1 base from V and 6 from J, leaving 12 bases between them. This CDR3 is 14 amino acids long. The germline V gene has CDR1 DFQATT and CDR2 SNEGSKA (reference sequence). In nucleotides, the CDR3 is TGCAGTGCTAGAGTCTCTAGCCTTGCCGGGGAGCTGTTTTTT. Amino acids: CSARVSSLAGELFF.

Many counts were recorded for this clonotype. V and J are TRBV4-1 and TRBJ1-1, with 9 bases identical to TRBD1. J lost 7 bases, V lost 4 bases, and 1 base had no gene match. CDR1 is MGHRA and CDR2 is YSYEKL in the germline V gene. CDR3 size: 12 residues. DNA for the CDR3: TGCGCCAGCAGCCGGGACAGGGATGAAGCTTTCTTT. Its protein product is CASSRDRDEAFF.

This clonotype was seen ten or more times. V is TRBV7-9 and J is TRBJ2-5; D not certain. CDR1 SEHNR and CDR2 FQNEAQ come from the germline V gene (reference sequence). V was trimmed by 1 base and J by 5 bases, leaving 11 bases between them. The CDR3 contains 14 residues. The CDR3 coding sequence is TGTGCCAGCAGCTTAGAAAGGGCAGACGAGACCCAGTACTTC. It codes for CASSLERADETQYF.

Turning to this clonotype: One end of the junction fails to match germline, which may point to a read error. V usage is TRBV10-3 and J usage is TRBJ2-5; D perhaps matches TRBD2 (6 bases). CDR1 ENHRY and CDR2 SYGVKD come from the germline V gene. The CDR3 is 17 residues long. The CDR3 region has the DNA TGTGCCAGCAGTCAAGCCTTTGGGACTCGCAGTGAGGAGACCCAGTACTTC. It specifies CASSQAFGTRSEETQYF.

The chain couples TRBV9 to TRBJ2-7; D is unclear. The DNA matches TRBJ2-1 better at its end, which makes the J call doubtful. In germline, CDR1 is SGDLS, CDR2 YYNGEE. This CDR3 comprises 13 residues. The CDR3 region is CASTPPRSNEQFF. The DNA of the CDR3 is TGTGCCAGCACCCCGCCTCGAAGCAATGAGCAGTTCTTC.

In this sample, this clonotype turned up many times. The chain links TRBV4-1 to TRBJ2-7; TRBD1 aligns across 12 bases. The germline V gene encodes CDR1 MGHRA and CDR2 YSYEKL. The CDR3 extends over 15 amino acids. V lost 1 base to trimming and J lost 4 bases; unmatched junction nucleotides: 2. Here the CDR3 DNA reads TGCGCCAGCAGCCAAGGGGACAGGGGGCAATACGAGCAGTACTTC. It encodes CASSQGDRGQYEQYF.

V usage is TRBV28 and J usage is TRBJ2-7; D could derive from TRBD1 or TRBD2 (6 bases each). Germline lookup yields CDR1 MDHEN and CDR2 SYDVKM. The CDR3 has 14 residues. Trimming pared 2 bases from V and 5 bases from J, leaving 13 bases between. The CDR3 sequence: CASSLPMGGNEQYF. In DNA form, the CDR3 reads TGTGCCAGCAGTTTACCGATGGGGGGCAACGAGCAGTACTTC. The whole variable domain, remainder taken from reference TRBV28 and TRBJ2-7, is DVKVTQSSRYLVKRTGEKVFLECVQDMDHENMFWYRQDPGLGLRLIYFSYDVKMKEKGDIPEGYSVSREKKERFSLILESASTNQTSMYLCASSLPMGGNEQYFGPGTRLTVT.

This clonotype has at least ten counts. The rearrangement uses TRBV19 and TRBJ2-5; D gene ambiguous. Trimming took off 3 bases at V and 2 bases at J, with 7 bases between the two ends. This CDR3 region has 13 residues. The germline gives CDR1 LNHDA, CDR2 SQIVND (reference sequence). This CDR3 is CASSMGQQETQYF. CDR3 coding DNA: TGTGCCAGTAGTATGGGTCAGCAAGAGACCCAGTACTTC.

The rearrangement joins TRBV6-2 or TRBV6-3 to TRBJ2-2, with D possibly being TRBD1 (5 bases). The V end lost 7 bases, the J end lost 4 bases, and 10 bases lay between the germline ends. Germline V gene data show CDR1 as MNHEY and CDR2 as SVGEGT. The CDR3 loop spans 13 amino acids. The CDR3 spells CASTQTVTGELFF. CDR3 DNA sequence: TGTGCCAGCACCCAGACAGTCACCGGGGAGCTGTTTTTT.

This clonotype was seen many times. The chain is built from TRBV5-6 and TRBJ1-1; D uncertain. The germline V and J ends were trimmed by 2 bases and 4 bases, with 9 bases remaining between them. Germline CDR1 SGHDT, CDR2 YYEEEE. CDR3 length equals 13 residues. In DNA, the CDR3 is TGTGCCAGCAGCTTAACTGGTCCCACTGAAGCTTTCTTT. Translation gives CASSLTGPTEAFF. Full variable domain (rest looked up from reference TRBV5-6 and TRBJ1-1): DAGVTQSPTHLIKTRGQQVTLRCSPKSGHDTVSWYQQALGQGPQFIFQYYEEEERQRGNFPDRFSGHQFPNYSSELNVNALLLGDSALYLCASSLTGPTEAFFGQGTRLTVV.

This clonotype has ten or more counts. The chain joins TRBV7-2 to TRBJ1-5, with D possibly TRBD1 on 5 matching bases. The CDR3 length is 17 residues. Trimming stripped 4 bases from V and 0 bases from J, with 16 bases between. CDR1 and CDR2 (germline): SGHTA, FQGNSA. Here the CDR3 reads CASSWGVIPDSNQPQHF. CDR3 nucleotide sequence: TGTGCCAGCAGCTGGGGGGTAATTCCAGATAGCAATCAGCCCCAGCATTTT.

Only one count was recorded for this clonotype. The chain is built from TRBV12-3 or TRBV12-4 and TRBJ2-7, with 11 bases matching TRBD1. With V trimmed by 3 bases and J by 6 bases, 4 bases remained unmatched. The CDR3 is 14 residues long. This CDR3 is CASSFWTGGREQYF. The CDR3 coding sequence is TGTGCCAGCAGTTTTTGGACAGGGGGCCGCGAGCAGTACTTC.

This chain joins TRBV29-1 and TRBJ2-5, with 7 bases lining up with TRBD1. The CDR3 extends over 13 amino acids. V was clipped by 2 bases and J by 7 bases; unmatched bases: 7. Germline CDR1 is SQVTM and CDR2 is ANQGSEA. The CDR3 DNA is TGCAGCGTTGAACTTGACAGGGCTGGGACCCAGTACTTC. Translation gives CSVELDRAGTQYF. The entire variable domain, with the rest obtained from reference TRBV29-1 and TRBJ2-5, is as follows: SAVISQKPSRDICQRGTSLTIQCQVDSQVTMMFWYRQQPGQSLTLIATANQGSEATYESGFVIDKFPISRPNLTFSTLTVSNMSPEDSSIYLCSVELDRAGTQYFGPGTRLLVL.

In its sample, this clonotype was seen many times. V gene TRBV20-1 combines with J gene TRBJ2-7, with unresolved D. CDR3 length: 14 residues. Germline CDR1 reads DFQATT; CDR2 reads SNEGSKA (reference sequence). V gave up 6 bases and J gave up 2 bases, with 17 bases separating them. This CDR3 is CSAQTPGGAYEQYF. CDR3 nucleotides: TGCAGTGCCCAGACCCCGGGCGGAGCCTACGAGCAGTACTTC.

The chain has TRBV7-8 and TRBJ1-1, with a tentative D call TRBD1 (5 bases). V lost 1 base to trimming and J lost 4 bases, with 13 bases between them. The CDR3 sequence is 15 residues long. Germline CDR1 SGHVS, CDR2 FQNEAQ. Written as DNA, the CDR3 is TGTGCCAGCAGCTTAGTGGGGACTCCGAGCACTGAAGCTTTCTTT. Its protein product is CASSLVGTPSTEAFF.

This clonotype has more than one count but fewer than ten. This sequence joins TRBV2 and TRBJ2-7; D is undetermined. Trimming pared 2 bases from V and 11 bases from J, leaving 10 bases between. CDR3 length: 11 residues. Looked up from germline, CDR1 is SNHLY and CDR2 is FYNNEI. The CDR3 DNA sequence: TGTGCCAGCAGTGAAAAGGTCACCAAGTACTTC. This codes for CASSEKVTKYF. The full variable domain, completed using reference TRBV2 and TRBJ2-7, is EPEVTQTPSHQVTQMGQEVILRCVPISNHLYFYWYRQILGQKVEFLVSFYNNEISEKSEIFDDQFSVERPDGSNFTLKIRSTKLEDSAMYFCASSEKVTKYFGPGTRLTVT.

The genes are TRBV20-1 and TRBJ2-3, with 10 bases identical to TRBD2. CDR1 and CDR2 (germline): DFQATT, SNEGSKA (reference sequence). CDR3 length: 14 amino acids. The CDR3 coding sequence is TGCAGCGCCCTCGAACTAGCGGGAACAGATACGCAGTATTTT. It encodes CSALELAGTDTQYF.

This clonotype came up many times. J is TRBJ1-5 and V is TRBV6-1; D perhaps matches TRBD1 (6 bases). V lost 6 bases and J 1 base, leaving 13 bases between the germline ends. This CDR3 region has 15 residues. CDR1 and CDR2 from the germline V gene are MNHNS and SASEGT. The CDR3 nucleotides are TGTGCCAGCAGCCCAACAGGGAGCAGCAATCAGCCCCAGCATTTT. Translated: CASSPTGSSNQPQHF.

The gene calls are TRBV5-1 and TRBJ2-2; TRBD2 might be the D (7 bases). V was trimmed by 7 bases and J by 6 bases, leaving 13 bases between them. The CDR3 contains 13 residues. Germline-derived CDR1 and CDR2 are SGHRS and YFSETQ. CDR3 region: CASLAGGPGELFF. CDR3 bases: TGCGCCAGCCTAGCCGGGGGGCCCGGGGAGCTGTTTTTT. Full variable domain (missing parts from reference TRBV5-1 and TRBJ2-2): KAGVTQTPRYLIKTRGQQVTLSCSPISGHRSVSWYQQTPGQGLQFLFEYFSETQRNKGNFPGRFSGRQFSNSRSEMNVSTLELGDSALYLCASLAGGPGELFFGEGSRLTVL.

The V and J genes are TRBV12-5 and TRBJ2-7; TRBD1 matches 8 bases. V lost 4 bases to trimming and J lost 1 base; unmatched junction nucleotides: 0. This CDR3 spans 13 amino acids. In germline, CDR1 is LGHNT, CDR2 FRNRAP. In DNA, the CDR3 is TGTGCTAGTGGTTGGGACAGGTCCTACGAGCAGTACTTC. Translating it yields CASGWDRSYEQYF.

V usage is TRBV20-1 and J usage is TRBJ2-2, with D possibly TRBD1 on 6 matching bases. The germline V gene encodes CDR1 DFQATT and CDR2 SNEGSKA (reference sequence). CDR3 length: 14 residues. Deletions cut 3 bases from V and 0 bases from J, with 8 bases between. This CDR3 is CSARGHPNTGELFF. As DNA, the CDR3 is TGCAGTGCTAGGGGACATCCGAACACCGGGGAGCTGTTTTTT.

This clonotype was seen a few times. This rearrangement joins TRBV5-1 to TRBJ1-4; 10 bases match TRBD1. The trim removed 0 bases at V and 3 bases at J, leaving 5 bases unmatched. The germline gives CDR1 SGHRS, CDR2 YFSETQ. The CDR3 extends over 17 amino acids. CDR3 residues: CASSLAGGTGANEKLFF. The CDR3 DNA reads as TGCGCCAGCAGCTTGGCCGGCGGGACAGGGGCTAATGAAAAACTGTTTTTT.

The DNA for the CDR3 is TGTGCCACCAGCAGAGATTGGGCTGCTCTGGGCCCGCGCGGGAACTCACCCCTCCACTTT. Protein product: CATSRDWAALGPRGNSPLHF. The chain is built from TRBV15 and TRBJ1-6, with no clear D. Germline CDR1 LNHNV, CDR2 YYDKDF (reference sequence). This CDR3 is 20 amino acids long. Trimming took 0 bases from V and 10 from J, leaving 28 bases between them.

The genes are TRBV18 and TRBJ1-2, with TRBD1 as a possible D gene (5 bases). The ends were cut back, 3 bases at V and 4 bases at J, with 9 bases in the middle. CDR1 is KGHSH, CDR2 LQKENI, per germline. The CDR3 has 13 residues. The CDR3 loop is CASSPTAGYGYTF. The CDR3 DNA sequence: TGTGCCAGCTCACCGACAGCGGGCTATGGCTACACCTTC.

Only a few counts were recorded for this clonotype. The chain recombines TRBV6-5 with TRBJ2-2; D perhaps matches TRBD1 (5 bases). The CDR3 extends over 14 amino acids. V gave up 2 bases and J gave up 6 bases, with 10 bases separating them. Per the germline V gene, CDR1 is MNHEY and CDR2 is SVGAGI. The CDR3 nucleotides read TGTGCCAGCAGTTACCGGACAAGCTCCGGGGAGCTGTTTTTT. Its translation is CASSYRTSSGELFF.

In its sample, this clonotype was seen many times. CDR3 amino acids: CASSPYLSSGANVLTF. Written as DNA, the CDR3 is TGTGCCAGCAGCCCGTATCTAAGCTCTGGGGCCAACGTCCTGACTTTC. The chain is built from TRBV5-8 and TRBJ2-6, with D uncertain. The V end was cut by 4 bases, the J end by 0 bases, with 11 bases between. This CDR3 has 16 residues. Germline-derived CDR1 and CDR2 are SGHTS and YDEGEE.

This clonotype was found many times. The chain carries TRBV10-2 and TRBJ2-7; maybe TRBD2 (6 bases). Germline V gene data show CDR1 as WSHSY and CDR2 as SAAADI. The CDR3 runs to 13 residues. V gave up 7 bases and J gave up 6 bases, with 16 bases separating them. The CDR3 nucleotides read TGCGCCAGCAAAGGGAGCGGGTCTTCCGAGCAGTACTTC. Translating gives CASKGSGSSEQYF.